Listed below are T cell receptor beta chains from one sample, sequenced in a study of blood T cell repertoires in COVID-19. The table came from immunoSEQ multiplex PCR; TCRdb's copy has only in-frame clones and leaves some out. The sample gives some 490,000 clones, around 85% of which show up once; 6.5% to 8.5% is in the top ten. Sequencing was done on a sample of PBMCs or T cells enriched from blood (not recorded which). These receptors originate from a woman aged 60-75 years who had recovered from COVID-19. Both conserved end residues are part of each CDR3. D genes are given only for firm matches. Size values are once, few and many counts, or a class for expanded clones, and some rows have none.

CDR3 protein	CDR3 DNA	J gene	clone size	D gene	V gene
CASSLGAGGSSYEQYF	TGCGCCAGCAGCCTGGGGGCGGGGGGATCCTCCTACGAGCAGTACTTC	TRBJ2-7	once	TRBD2	TRBV5-1
CASSLDILGQPQHF	TGTGCCAGCAGTTTGGACATCCTCGGTCAGCCCCAGCATTTT	TRBJ1-5	once	NA	TRBV2
CASSAGTTSYEQYF	TGTGCCAGTAGTGCCGGGACAACTTCCTACGAGCAGTACTTC	TRBJ2-7	NA	NA	TRBV19
CASSLAGQDGYTF	TGTGCCAGCAGCTTAGCCGGACAGGATGGCTACACCTTC	TRBJ1-2	NA	TRBD1	TRBV7-9
CASSLGDSHFLRGYTF	TGTGCCAGCAGTTTAGGAGACAGCCACTTTCTTAGGGGCTACACCTTC	TRBJ1-2	NA	NA	TRBV28
CASSPGAGALHF	TGTGCCAGCAGTCCCGGGGCGGGGGCCCTCCACTTT	TRBJ1-6	once	NA	TRBV6-2/TRBV6-3
CATRRTGVGYTF	TGTGCCACCCGCAGGACAGGGGTCGGCTACACCTTC	TRBJ1-2	NA	TRBD1	TRBV2
CASSTPTGSGGYTF	TGTGCCAGCAGCACCCCGACAGGGTCTGGTGGCTACACCTTC	TRBJ1-2	NA	TRBD1	TRBV7-9
CASSLGPPPGGSTDTQYF	TGTGCCAGCAGCTTGGGCCCCCCCCCAGGGGGCAGCACAGATACGCAGTATTTT	TRBJ2-3	NA	TRBD1	TRBV11-3
CASSPEQGSTGELFF	TGTGCCAGCAGTCCAGAGCAGGGGAGCACCGGGGAGCTGTTTTTT	TRBJ2-2	NA	NA	TRBV6-5
CASSAEGLSNQPQHF	TGTGCCAGCAGCGCAGAGGGTTTGAGCAATCAGCCCCAGCATTTT	TRBJ1-5	NA	NA	TRBV2
CASRTTGNQPQHF	TGTGCCAGCAGGACGACAGGGAATCAGCCCCAGCATTTT	TRBJ1-5	few	TRBD1	TRBV6-4
CASSMRTDSSNQPQHF	TGTGCCAGTAGTATGAGGACGGACTCCTCCAATCAGCCCCAGCATTTT	TRBJ1-5	NA	NA	TRBV19
CASSRPGQGNTGELFF	TGTGCCAGCTCACGCCCGGGACAGGGGAACACCGGGGAGCTGTTTTTT	TRBJ2-2	NA	TRBD1	TRBV18
CASSDARAGYGYTF	TGTGCCAGCAGTGACGCTAGAGCGGGCTATGGCTACACCTTC	TRBJ1-2	NA	NA	TRBV2
CASTPSSGNTIYF	TGTGCCAGCACTCCGAGTTCTGGAAACACCATATATTTT	TRBJ1-3	NA	NA	TRBV28
CASHAPDNYGYTF	TGTGCCAGCCACGCGCCTGATAACTATGGCTACACCTTC	TRBJ1-2	once	NA	TRBV5-4
CASSEGGSGNTIYF	TGTGCCAGCAGTGAAGGGGGCTCTGGAAACACCATATATTTT	TRBJ1-3	NA	NA	TRBV6-4
CATSRETSRGAPEETQYF	TGTGCCACCAGCAGAGAAACATCTCGGGGGGCCCCCGAAGAGACCCAGTACTTC	TRBJ2-5	NA	NA	TRBV15
CASSLRGGEQPQHF	TGCGCCAGCAGCTTAAGGGGGGGCGAACAGCCCCAGCATTTT	TRBJ1-5	NA	NA	TRBV5-1
CASSSRRMGGTGELFF	TGTGCCAGCAGCTCCCGACGGATGGGGGGCACCGGGGAGCTGTTTTTT	TRBJ2-2	NA	NA	TRBV3-1/TRBV3-2
CASQKDSTNEKLFF	TGCGCCAGCCAGAAGGACTCAACTAATGAAAAACTGTTTTTT	TRBJ1-4	once	NA	TRBV5-1
CASSLSGGGRNTGELFF	TGTGCCAGCAGCTTAAGCGGTGGGGGGAGAAACACCGGGGAGCTGTTTTTT	TRBJ2-2	NA	NA	TRBV7-2
CASSLETGSLEKLFF	TGTGCCAGCAGCTTAGAGACAGGGTCGTTGGAAAAACTGTTTTTT	TRBJ1-4	NA	TRBD1	TRBV5-4
CASSFIPGYGYTF	TGTGCCAGCAGCTTCATCCCGGGGTATGGCTACACCTTC	TRBJ1-2	NA	NA	TRBV7-2
CASTHSWDTQYF	TGTGCCAGCACCCACTCGTGGGATACGCAGTATTTT	TRBJ2-3	once	NA	TRBV6-5
CASRRQGSTDTQYF	TGTGCCAGCAGGCGTCAGGGAAGCACAGATACGCAGTATTTT	TRBJ2-3	NA	NA	TRBV6-5
CASRPDRGVRF	TGTGCCAGCAGACCGGACAGGGGGGTCCGGTTC	TRBJ2-7	many	TRBD1	TRBV2
CASSEGGANEKLFF	TGTGCCAGCAGCGAGGGGGGGGCTAATGAAAAACTGTTTTTT	TRBJ1-4	NA	NA	TRBV28
CASSLWRGPYNEQFF	TGTGCCAGCAGCTTATGGCGGGGGCCCTACAATGAGCAGTTCTTC	TRBJ2-1	few	NA	TRBV11-2
CASSLDSDQPQHF	TGTGCCAGCAGCTTAGACTCCGATCAGCCCCAGCATTTT	TRBJ1-5	few	NA	TRBV5-4
CASNSRDQPQHF	TGTGCCAGCAACAGCAGGGATCAGCCCCAGCATTTT	TRBJ1-5	NA	NA	TRBV5-4
CASSLTGVNTEAFF	TGTGCCAGCAGCTTAACAGGGGTAAACACTGAAGCTTTCTTT	TRBJ1-1	NA	TRBD1	TRBV7-9
CASSAASGASYEQYF	TGTGCCAGCAGTGCAGCTAGCGGGGCCTCCTACGAGCAGTACTTC	TRBJ2-7	once	TRBD2	TRBV2
CASSRTRSTEQFF	TGCGCCAGCAGTCGGACTAGGAGTACTGAGCAGTTCTTC	TRBJ2-1	NA	TRBD2	TRBV4-1
CASSQGAGSANYGYTF	TGTGCCAGCAGCCAAGGGGCGGGGTCTGCTAACTATGGCTACACCTTC	TRBJ1-2	NA	NA	TRBV27
CASSSSGAGAVDSQPQHF	TGTGCCAGCAGTTCAAGTGGGGCAGGGGCGGTGGATAGTCAGCCCCAGCATTTT	TRBJ1-5	NA	NA	TRBV7-2
CATSRDLTTAGTAAFF	TGTGCCACCAGCAGAGACTTAACCACAGCCGGGACAGCAGCTTTCTTT	TRBJ1-1	NA	TRBD1	TRBV15
CATSREVGDIQYF	TGTGCCACCAGCCGGGAAGTTGGGGACATTCAGTACTTC	TRBJ2-4	NA	NA	TRBV15
CASSVDPTVSGNTIYF	TGTGCCAGCAGCGTAGATCCCACAGTCTCTGGAAACACCATATATTTT	TRBJ1-3	few	NA	TRBV9
CATSDTTRTDEQYF	TGTGCCACCAGCGACACGACGCGAACAGACGAGCAGTACTTC	TRBJ2-7	once	NA	TRBV24-1
CASSDATATNEKLFF	TGTGCCAGCAGTGACGCCACAGCAACTAATGAAAAACTGTTTTTT	TRBJ1-4	NA	NA	TRBV6-1
CASTTRESTPNSPLHF	TGTGCCAGTACCACACGGGAGAGCACTCCGAATTCACCCCTCCACTTT	TRBJ1-6	NA	NA	TRBV19
CASSLTGTNYGYTF	TGCGCCAGCAGCTTGACAGGGACTAACTATGGCTACACCTTC	TRBJ1-2	NA	NA	TRBV5-1
CASSVDRTGGLNEQFF	TGTGCCAGCAGCGTAGATAGGACAGGGGGCTTAAATGAGCAGTTCTTC	TRBJ2-1	NA	TRBD1	TRBV9
CATSRSDRVNQPQHF	TGTGCCACTTCCCGGAGTGACAGGGTCAATCAGCCCCAGCATTTT	TRBJ1-5	NA	TRBD1	TRBV5-4